This record looks at one T cell receptor beta chain sequence and its context. The data derive from a study of blood T cell repertoires in COVID-19. Here immunoSEQ multiplex PCR was the method, and the copy in TCRdb shows in-frame clones only, minus some. Here the sample spans roughly 130,000 clones, around nine tenths being singletons. The sequence derives from a woman aged 50 to 60 who had recovered from COVID-19. Sequencing was done on a sample of PBMCs or T cells enriched from blood (not recorded which).

The CDR3 coding sequence is TGTGCCAGCAGCGCCAAGGGGCTAGGATCTGGAAACACCATATATTTT. It translates to CASSAKGLGSGNTIYF. This chain joins TRBV9 and TRBJ1-3; tentative D call: TRBD1 (5 bases). V was clipped by 3 bases and J by 1 base, with 14 bases between them. The CDR3 runs to 16 residues. Germline V lookup: CDR1 SGDLS, CDR2 YYNGEE.